This T cell receptor (beta chain) was observed in a study of response to subunit inactivated influenza vaccine (dated by TCRdb to the late 2010s). Context from the whole study: Deep quantitative profiling of the T cell receptor repertoire was used in the study to follow responses to a trivalent subunit inactivated influenza vaccine. Overall study outcomes, separate from this receptor: The authors suggested that each seasonal influenza vaccination may recruit only a limited number of new T cells.

This clonotype occurred a few times. Its antigen is not yet known. The sample holds no much larger clone one base away, and base qualities are not on file. The receptor library was made with RT-PCR. TCRdb names Illumina HiSeq 2500 as the instrument used. Using fastp trimming at Q25 and MiXCR clonotype assembly, TCRdb reanalyzed the public sequencing data and kept in-frame beta chains. Identical CDR3 proteins give one entry, which carries the most common genes and DNA. For this sample there are over 750,000 distinct CDR3 sequences; approximately 22% appear just once. Of the sample, roughly 10% is held by the ten largest clones. The receptor was derived from a man aged 50 to 59 who received an inactivated influenza vaccine. Donor details come from another sample of the same person, matched by shared clones. Material: PBMCs from blood, obtained roughly 5 days after vaccination.

The DNA sequence is given as TGTGCCAGCAGCTGGGACAGGTCGTCTCGCTACGAGCAGTACTTC. Its amino acids are CASSWDRSSRYEQYF. Recombination joined TRBV6-1 with TRBJ2-7, with 8 central nucleotides matching TRBD1. The germline V gene gives CDR1 as MNHNS and CDR2 as SASEGT. V loses 6 bases at its end and J loses 3 bases; junction bases beyond the gene matches: 10. Spanning cysteine to phenylalanine, the CDR3 consists of 15 amino acids. CDR3 DNA only is kept here, 45 bases in frame from base 1.